The 15 T cell receptor beta chains below were found in one sample sequenced in a study of cytomegalovirus exposure and HLA in healthy donors. The study ran its PCR with 60 Vbeta and 13 Jbeta primers. This table comes from immunoSEQ multiplex PCR, and its TCRdb copy is limited to in-frame clones, with some not included. The data contain about 200,000 clones, about 83% of them singletons. The source material was PBMCs. These receptors were taken from a man aged 35-49 years in good health and CMV-seronegative.

The rearrangement uses TRBV9 and TRBJ1-3; D remains unclear. This CDR3 is built from 14 residues. V was trimmed by 0 bases and J by 1 base, leaving 5 bases between them. Germline V lookup: CDR1 SGDLS, CDR2 YYNGEE. The CDR3 spells CASSVGNSGNTIYF. DNA for the CDR3: TGTGCCAGCAGCGTAGGTAATTCTGGAAACACCATATATTTT.

This rearrangement joins TRBV5-6 to TRBJ2-3; D possibly corresponds to TRBD1 (6 bases). The CDR3 sequence is 15 residues long. Germline loops: CDR1 SGHDT, CDR2 YYEEEE. V dropped 5 bases and J dropped 1 base, with 14 bases sitting between them. CDR3 loop: CASRRRGGGTDTQYF. CDR3 sequence (DNA): TGTGCCAGCAGAAGGCGAGGGGGTGGCACAGATACGCAGTATTTT.

The rearrangement joins TRBV9 to TRBJ2-7, with 8 bases lining up with TRBD2. The CDR3 is 15 residues long. The V gene end was trimmed by 0 bases and the J gene end by 1 base; junction bases not matched to a gene: 3. CDR1 and CDR2 (germline): SGDLS, YYNGEE. The CDR3 loop reads CASSVEAGASYEQYF. The CDR3 nucleotides are TGTGCCAGCAGCGTAGAAGCGGGAGCATCCTACGAGCAGTACTTC.

On this clone: Other DNA sequences in this specimen translate into the identical CDR3. The chain employs TRBV9 and TRBJ2-3; 10 nucleotides match TRBD1. V lost 0 bases, J lost 5 bases, and 3 bases stayed unmatched. Per germline, CDR1 SGDLS and CDR2 YYNGEE. The CDR3 sequence is 15 residues long. This CDR3 is CASSVGGQGLDTQYF. DNA of the CDR3: TGTGCCAGCAGCGTAGGGGGACAGGGGTTAGATACGCAGTATTTT.

This sequence joins TRBV5-6 and TRBJ2-7; D call uncertain. CDR3 length: 12 residues. The V end lost 5 bases, the J end lost 2 bases, and 8 bases lay between the germline ends. Germline V lookup: CDR1 SGHDT, CDR2 YYEEEE. The CDR3 coding sequence is TGTGCCAGCAGTCAAGACACCTACGAGCAGTACTTC. It specifies CASSQDTYEQYF.

The rearrangement links TRBV27 to TRBJ1-2; the D is unclear. With 4 bases removed from V and 8 bases from J, the gap between germline ends came to 14 bases. Germline V lookup: CDR1 MNHEY, CDR2 SMNVEV (reference sequence). The CDR3 sequence is 13 residues long. This CDR3 reads CASSSVGVPGYTF. In DNA form, the CDR3 reads TGTGCCAGCAGTTCCGTCGGGGTTCCGGGCTACACCTTC.

This clone was counted only a few times. The chain carries TRBV2 and TRBJ2-4; tentatively, D is TRBD2 (7 bases). Trimming removed 2 bases at V and 1 base at J, with 21 bases between. CDR3 length: 19 residues. Per the germline V gene, CDR1 is SNHLY and CDR2 is FYNNEI. The CDR3 loop is CASSEMGRGLRGAKNIQYF. Here the CDR3 DNA reads TGTGCCAGCAGTGAAATGGGGAGGGGTTTAAGGGGGGCCAAAAACATTCAGTACTTC.

V gene TRBV27 combines with J gene TRBJ2-5, with 7 bases fitting TRBD1. Germline V gives CDR1 MNHEY, CDR2 SMNVEV (reference sequence). V was pared by 5 bases and J by 5 bases, with 17 bases of the junction left unmatched. The CDR3 has 17 residues. CDR3 protein: CASSARVRQGNGETQYF. CDR3 nucleotide sequence: TGTGCCAGCAGTGCAAGGGTTAGACAGGGTAATGGTGAGACCCAGTACTTC.

This clone has just one count. The J gene is TRBJ2-1, the V gene TRBV5-4, with 8 positions matching TRBD2. This CDR3 is 15 amino acids long. Looked up from germline, CDR1 is SGHNT and CDR2 is YYREEE (reference sequence). Losses at the gene ends were 5 bases for V and 6 bases for J; bases not matched to a gene: 10. As DNA, the CDR3 is TGTGCCAGCAGTTCCGGGGGGGTAGCGGCCAATGAGCAGTTCTTC. Translating it yields CASSSGGVAANEQFF.

This chain joins TRBV18 and TRBJ2-7; possible D gene TRBD1, 6 bases. Trimming left V 3 bases short and J 3 bases short, with 12 bases between. The CDR3 totals 14 residues. Germline CDR1 is KGHSH and CDR2 is LQKENI. This CDR3 reads CASSPDRTYYEQYF. The CDR3 DNA reads TGTGCCAGCTCACCGGACAGAACTTACTACGAGCAGTACTTC.

This chain uses TRBV27 with TRBJ1-2, with 8 bases matching TRBD1. The CDR3 sequence is 15 residues long. V shed 4 bases, J shed 2 bases, and the junction held 6 bases outside the gene matches. Germline V lookup: CDR1 MNHEY, CDR2 SMNVEV (reference sequence). Here the CDR3 reads CASSSPGQANYGYTF. As DNA, the CDR3 is TGTGCCAGCAGTTCCCCGGGACAGGCAAACTATGGCTACACCTTC.

The rearrangement uses TRBV27 and TRBJ2-7; 10 nucleotides align to TRBD1. Germline loops: CDR1 MNHEY, CDR2 SMNVEV (reference sequence). The CDR3 totals 16 residues. The J segment lost 3 bases and the V segment lost 3 bases, leaving 8 bases of the junction unmatched. The CDR3 DNA sequence: TGTGCCAGCAGTTTCCGGGGGACAGGGGCCTTCTACGAGCAGTACTTC. The encoded protein is CASSFRGTGAFYEQYF.

The V gene is TRBV19, the J gene TRBJ2-1, with D perhaps TRBD1 (6 bases). The CDR3 runs to 15 residues. Trimming left V 4 bases short and J 0 bases short, with 10 bases between. The germline V gene has CDR1 LNHDA and CDR2 SQIVND (reference sequence). The chain's CDR3 is CASSTGTFSYNEQFF. The CDR3 DNA sequence: TGTGCCAGTAGTACCGGGACATTCTCCTACAATGAGCAGTTCTTC.

The V and J genes are TRBV7-9 and TRBJ2-7; the D gene is possibly TRBD1 (6 bases). Germline assignment: CDR1 SEHNR and CDR2 FQNEAQ (reference sequence). V dropped 5 bases and J dropped 5 bases, with 13 bases sitting between them. This CDR3 contains 13 residues. The CDR3 sequence: CASSIENRDEQYF. DNA of the CDR3: TGTGCCAGCAGCATAGAGAACAGGGACGAGCAGTACTTC.

The rearrangement uses TRBV15 and TRBJ1-1; D remains ambiguous. CDR1 is LNHNV and CDR2 is YYDKDF in the germline V gene (reference sequence). V gave up 11 bases and J gave up 3 bases, with 16 bases separating them. The CDR3 loop spans 13 amino acids. CDR3 protein: CAARPSRDTEAFF. DNA of the CDR3: TGTGCCGCCCGACCTAGCCGGGACACTGAAGCTTTCTTT.